Here is one TCR beta chain with its context. The antigen remains unidentified. The entry originates in a study of T-cell reconstitution after alpha-beta-depleted transplantation in children. Germline values: CDR1 DFQATT, CDR2 SNEGSKA (reference sequence). The V gene end was trimmed by 6 bases and the J gene end by 7 bases; junction bases not matched to a gene: 10. The CDR3 contains 15 residues. The authors prepared the TCRbeta library with unique molecular identifiers. Using its own MiXCR run on the PCR reads, TCRdb lists one record per CDR3 protein. This sample yields fewer than 550,000 distinct CDR3 sequences, of which over 9.5% are seen a single time; about 2.1% belongs to the top ten. Study outcomes and limitations: At around two months after transplant, the alpha-beta T cells were reportedly derived from several hundred expanded clones that came from non-depleted graft cells. Certain patients had high TCRbeta diversity at day 60, and it came from recipient T cells and thymic progenitors that survived. At one year after transplant, newly produced T cells mostly accounted for T-cell counts and diversity.

The source of this sequence is a child younger than 10 with inherited bone marrow failure, due to receive a stem cell transplant. Sequenced material: PBMCs, taken before TCRalphabeta/CD19-depleted stem cell transplant. This chain links TRBV20-1 with TRBJ2-7, with 15 bases matching TRBD2. CDR3: CSAPGLAGGPEEQYF. CDR3 nucleotide sequence: TGCAGTGCCCCAGGACTAGCGGGAGGGCCGGAGGAGCAGTACTTC.